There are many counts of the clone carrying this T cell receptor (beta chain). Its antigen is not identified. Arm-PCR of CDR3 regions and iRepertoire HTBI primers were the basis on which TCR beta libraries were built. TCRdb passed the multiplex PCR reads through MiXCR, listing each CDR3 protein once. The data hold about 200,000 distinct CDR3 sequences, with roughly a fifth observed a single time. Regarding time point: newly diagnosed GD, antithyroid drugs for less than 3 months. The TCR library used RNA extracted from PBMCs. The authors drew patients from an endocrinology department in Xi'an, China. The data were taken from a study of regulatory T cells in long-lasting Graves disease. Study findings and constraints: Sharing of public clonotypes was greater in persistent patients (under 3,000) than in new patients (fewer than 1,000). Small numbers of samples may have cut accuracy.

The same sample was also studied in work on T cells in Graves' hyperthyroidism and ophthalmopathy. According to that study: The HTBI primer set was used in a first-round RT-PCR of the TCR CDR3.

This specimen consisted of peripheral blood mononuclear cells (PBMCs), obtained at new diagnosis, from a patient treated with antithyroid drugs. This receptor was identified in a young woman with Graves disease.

In nucleotides, the CDR3 is TGTGCCAGCAGTTACGTGGATTCAGATACGCAGTATTTT. This gives the protein CASSYVDSDTQYF. The V call is TRBV6-2 or TRBV6-3, the J call TRBJ2-3, with D hard to call. V lost 2 bases and J lost 4, with 7 bases in between. The CDR3 consists of 13 residues. The germline gives CDR1 MNHEY, CDR2 SVGEGT.